These T cell receptor beta chains were read from a single sample in a study of T cells after yellow fever vaccination. From the 5' RACE reads, TCRdb called clonotypes with MiXCR, one entry per CDR3 protein. The data hold 100,000 to 150,000 distinct CDR3 sequences, with 7.4% observed a single time. Material: CD4+ T cells sorted from PBMCs, obtained 10 to 11 days after the first yellow fever vaccination. These TCRs come from a man younger than 30 who received the YFV17D yellow fever vaccine. Both conserved end residues are part of each CDR3. Fields, in order: CDR3 length, D gene, V gene, J gene, clone size, CDR3 DNA, CDR3 protein. D genes are given only for firm matches. Rows give clone size only sometimes, using once, few, many, or a class for an expanded clone.

14	TRBD2	TRBV20-1	TRBJ2-5	many	TGCAGTGCTAGAGGGACTAGCGGACAAGAGACCCAGTACTTC	CSARGTSGQETQYF
16	NA	TRBV10-3	TRBJ2-2	few	TGTGCCATCAGGGCCAGTTTCTTCGCGAACACCGGGGAGCTGTTTTTT	CAIRASFFANTGELFF
14	TRBD2	TRBV5-1	TRBJ2-5	many	TGTGCCAGCAGCCTAGCGGGGGGAGAAGAGACCCAGTACTTC	CASSLAGGEETQYF
18	TRBD2	TRBV7-2	TRBJ2-5	many	TGTGCCAGCAGCTTAGCCCCTAGCGGGGGGGCAGTTGGAGAGACCCAGTACTTC	CASSLAPSGGAVGETQYF
13	NA	TRBV9	TRBJ2-3	NA	TGTGCCAGCAGCGTAGCTACCGGAAATACGCAGTATTTT	CASSVATGNTQYF
16	NA	TRBV5-6	TRBJ2-4	many	TGTGCCAGCAGCTTGGTAGCCTCCTTGGCCACAAACATTCAGTACTTC	CASSLVASLATNIQYF
17	TRBD2	TRBV10-3	TRBJ2-1	many	TGTGCCATCAGTGAGTCCGGTAGCGGGGTGTGGAACAATGAGCAGTTCTTC	CAISESGSGVWNNEQFF
13	NA	TRBV10-3	TRBJ1-1	many	TGTGCCATCAGAGATATCGACAGAGCTAAGGCTTTCTTT	CAIRDIDRAKAFF
15	TRBD2	TRBV7-2	TRBJ2-5	NA	TGTGCCAGCAGCCCGACTAGCGGGGGGCGGGAGACCCAGTACTTC	CASSPTSGGRETQYF
15	NA	TRBV19	TRBJ2-2	many	TGTGCCACCTTTTCCAGCAGCGCGAACACCGGGGAGCTGTTTTTT	CATFSSSANTGELFF
15	TRBD2	TRBV3-1	TRBJ2-3	many	TGTGCCAGCAGCCAAGATCTCCTGCGGGGGAATACGCAGTATTTT	CASSQDLLRGNTQYF
16	NA	TRBV4-1	TRBJ2-3	many	TGCGCCAGCAGCCAACAAGGGGTAACGGGGCAAGATACGCAGTATTTT	CASSQQGVTGQDTQYF
16	TRBD1	TRBV12-3/TRBV12-4	TRBJ1-1	many	TGTGCCAGCGGAGGGATCACAGGGGCCCCTAACACTGAAGCTTTCTTT	CASGGITGAPNTEAFF
16	TRBD1	TRBV9	TRBJ1-1	many	TGTGCCAGCAGCCCGAGACAGGGGGTAGGTAACACTGAAGCTTTCTTT	CASSPRQGVGNTEAFF
15	NA	TRBV5-6	TRBJ2-1	many	TGTGCCAGCAGCTTGGGACCCAGCTCCTACAATGAGCAGTTCTTC	CASSLGPSSYNEQFF
14	TRBD1	TRBV5-1	TRBJ2-1	many	TGCGCCAGCAGCCGACAGGGGGTGGGCGATGAGCAGTTCTTC	CASSRQGVGDEQFF
18	NA	TRBV6-1	TRBJ2-3	NA	TGTGCCAGCAGTCAAAGGCCCTCCGCGGGGCCTAGCACAGATACGCAGTATTTT	CASSQRPSAGPSTDTQYF
13	NA	TRBV5-4	TRBJ2-1	many	TGTGCCAGCAGCGGAGACTATCCGAGTGAGCAGTTCTTC	CASSGDYPSEQFF
13	NA	TRBV5-1	TRBJ1-1	many	TGCGCCAGCAGCTTTGGGGTCGCCACTGAAGCTTTCTTT	CASSFGVATEAFF
18	TRBD1	TRBV5-1	TRBJ2-1	NA	TGCGCCAGCAGCTTGGTTCCCAGGGGGTCAAGCTCCTACAATGAGCAGTTCTTC	CASSLVPRGSSSYNEQFF
17	NA	TRBV6-5	TRBJ2-7	many	TGTGCCAGCACTCCCGTGGGGTCGGACAGACTACTCTACGAGCAGTACTTC	CASTPVGSDRLLYEQYF
14	TRBD1	TRBV29-1	TRBJ2-7	many	TGCAGCGTCGAACGACAGGGGCCCCCCTACGAGCAGTACTTC	CSVERQGPPYEQYF
15	TRBD1	TRBV6-2/TRBV6-3	TRBJ2-7	many	TGTGCCAGCAGTTACTCGAGGGGGCTCTCCTACGAGCAGTACTTC	CASSYSRGLSYEQYF
18	TRBD1	TRBV12-3/TRBV12-4	TRBJ1-4	NA	TGTACCTGCAGTTCCGCAGGGGGGAGACATCCAACTAATGAAAAACTGTTTTTT	CTCSSAGGRHPTNEKLFF
13	NA	TRBV12-3/TRBV12-4	TRBJ1-5	few	TGTGCCAGCACTCTCGGCAGGGAACAGCCCCAGCATTTT	CASTLGREQPQHF
16	TRBD2	TRBV6-2/TRBV6-3	TRBJ2-1	many	TGTGCCAGCAGTTACTTGCGGGGGGACTCCTACAATGAGCAGTTCTTC	CASSYLRGDSYNEQFF